What follows are 17 T cell receptor beta chains derived from one specimen sequenced in a study of control samples from healthy donors and cancer patients. Produced via immunoSEQ multiplex PCR; TCRdb's table is partial and in-frame only. The sample gives approximately 120,000 clones, 90% of which show up once; 4% to 4.5% is in the top ten. The sample comprised blood. Receptors were obtained from a human donor in good health. The donor label of this sample is uncertain.

CDR3 sequence: CASSYGKGRRPQHF. DNA for the CDR3: TGTGCCAGCAGTTACGGGAAGGGGAGACGGCCCCAGCATTTT. V usage is TRBV6-2 or TRBV6-3 and J usage is TRBJ1-5, with D maybe TRBD1 (5 bases). The length of the CDR3 is 14 residues. Germline V gene data show CDR1 as MNHEY and CDR2 as SVGEGT. V lost 2 bases, J lost 9 bases, and 14 bases lay in between.

V and J are TRBV15 and TRBJ1-1, with D perhaps TRBD1 (5 bases). Germline V gene data show CDR1 as LNHNV and CDR2 as YYDKDF (reference sequence). Trimming removed 0 bases from V and 1 base from J, with 9 bases in between. CDR3 length: 15 amino acids. CDR3 residues: CATSRDGGTNTEAFF. DNA for the CDR3: TGTGCCACCAGCAGAGACGGGGGGACGAACACTGAAGCTTTCTTT.

The V gene is TRBV7-8, the J gene TRBJ2-7; 9 nucleotides align to TRBD1. The V segment lost 4 bases and the J segment 13 bases; nucleotides outside the gene matches: 8. The CDR3 is 12 residues long. The germline V gene encodes CDR1 SGHVS and CDR2 FQNEAQ. The CDR3 coding sequence is TGTGCCAGCAGCTCCCCCGGGACAGGGAATTACTTC. It codes for CASSSPGTGNYF. The full variable domain, in which reference TRBV7-8 and TRBJ2-7 provide the parts outside the CDR3, is GAGVSQSPRYKVAKRGQDVALRCDPISGHVSLFWYQQALGQGPEFLTYFQNEAQLDKSGLPSDRFFAERPEGSVSTLKIQRTQQEDSAVYLCASSSPGTGNYFGPGTRLTVT.

CDR3: CASSVGVDEKLFF. In nucleotides, the CDR3 is TGTGCCAGCAGCGTAGGTGTAGATGAAAAACTGTTTTTT. This rearrangement joins TRBV9 to TRBJ1-4, with no clear D. This CDR3 has 13 amino acids. CDR1 and CDR2 (germline): SGDLS, YYNGEE. V was clipped by 0 bases and J by 6 bases, with 6 bases between them. Looking up the rest from reference TRBV9 and TRBJ1-4 gives the full variable domain: DSGVTQTPKHLITATGQRVTLRCSPRSGDLSVYWYQQSLDQGLQFLIQYYNGEERAKGNILERFSAQQFPDLHSELNLSSLELGDSALYFCASSVGVDEKLFFGSGTQLSVL.

This chain uses TRBV10-3 with TRBJ2-5; D is possibly TRBD1 or TRBD2 (5 bases each). Trimming took 3 bases from V and 3 from J, leaving 14 bases between them. This CDR3 is 15 amino acids long. Germline V gene data show CDR1 as ENHRY and CDR2 as SYGVKD. The CDR3 sequence is CAISDPGRQKETQYF. In DNA form, the CDR3 reads TGTGCCATCAGTGACCCGGGACGGCAAAAAGAGACCCAGTACTTC.

The rearrangement uses TRBV6-5 and TRBJ2-7, with TRBD1 identical over 8 bases. Per the germline V gene, CDR1 is MNHEY and CDR2 is SVGAGI. The CDR3 runs 14 residues. The V gene end was trimmed by 5 bases and the J gene end by 2 bases; junction bases not matched to a gene: 5. In DNA, the CDR3 is TGTGCCAGCAGTACAGGGGGTAACCCCTACGAGCAGTACTTC. Encoded protein: CASSTGGNPYEQYF.

The genes are TRBV16 and TRBJ2-3, with 10 bases identical to TRBD2. The V segment lost 0 bases and the J segment 2 bases; nucleotides outside the gene matches: 5. The length of the CDR3 is 17 residues. CDR1 and CDR2 from the germline V gene are KGHSY and FQNENV. In DNA form, the CDR3 reads TGTGCCAGCAGCCAATCAGCAGGACTAGCGGACACAGATACGCAGTATTTT. Residues: CASSQSAGLADTDTQYF.

This clone came up once. The rearrangement uses TRBV30 and TRBJ2-6, with 8 bases matching TRBD1. The CDR3 consists of 15 residues. Germline assignment: CDR1 GTSNPN and CDR2 SVGIG (reference sequence). V was clipped by 3 bases and J by 4 bases; unmatched bases: 5. CDR3 sequence reads: CAWSLTGAGANVLTF. In DNA form, the CDR3 reads TGTGCCTGGAGCCTGACAGGGGCAGGGGCCAACGTCCTGACTTTC.

This rearrangement joins TRBV6-5 to TRBJ1-5; possibly TRBD1 for D (5 bases). Germline CDR1 is MNHEY and CDR2 is SVGAGI. V lost 2 bases and J lost 7, with 15 bases in between. This CDR3 has 15 residues. The CDR3 DNA is TGTGCCAGCAGTTACGGGGGACCCGGAATGCAGCCCCAGCATTTT. Its protein product is CASSYGGPGMQPQHF.

The genes are TRBV19 and TRBJ1-3; D may be TRBD1 (5 bases). V dropped 7 bases and J dropped 3 bases, with 25 bases sitting between them. Germline loops: CDR1 LNHDA, CDR2 SQIVND (reference sequence). The CDR3 totals 18 residues. CDR3 DNA sequence: TGTGCCAGTACAGATCTGCTTCGCGGGGCCAGGGTTGGAAACACCATATATTTT. It is translated as CASTDLLRGARVGNTIYF.

Here the CDR3 DNA reads TGTGCCAGCAGTGGGAGGGACAGGGAAGGCTATGGCTACACCTTC. Protein: CASSGRDREGYGYTF. This chain links TRBV2 with TRBJ1-2, with TRBD1 matching over 9 bases. This CDR3 spans 15 amino acids. The germline CDR1 and CDR2 sequences are SNHLY and FYNNEI. Unmatched junction bases numbered 7, after V lost 4 bases and J lost 4 bases.

The chain recombines TRBV5-8 with TRBJ1-2; no clear D. V was cut by 2 bases and J by 2 bases, with 13 bases left in between. This CDR3 is built from 15 residues. From germline, CDR1 is SGHTS and CDR2 YDEGEE. The CDR3 here is CASSFTDRTNYGYTF. The CDR3 nucleotides read TGTGCCAGCAGCTTTACCGACCGTACAAACTATGGCTACACCTTC.

V and J are TRBV2 and TRBJ2-4, with D tentatively TRBD2 (5 bases). V lost 7 bases and J 2 bases, leaving 9 bases between the germline ends. The germline CDR1 and CDR2 sequences are SNHLY and FYNNEI. The CDR3 length is 13 residues. CDR3 DNA sequence: TGTGCCAGCAATGAGGGAACCAAAAACATTCAGTACTTC. Protein sequence: CASNEGTKNIQYF.

The chain uses TRBV2 and TRBJ1-5; D gene unclear. The CDR3 extends over 13 amino acids. V was shortened by 8 bases and J by 4 bases, with 12 bases between the two germline ends. Germline V gene lookup returns CDR1 SNHLY and CDR2 FYNNEI. DNA for the CDR3: TGTGCCAGCGCCGTGGTCCCTAATCAGCCCCAGCATTTT. Translation gives CASAVVPNQPQHF.

The chain uses TRBV5-1 and TRBJ1-2; maybe TRBD1 (6 bases). Germline CDR1 is SGHRS and CDR2 is YFSETQ. Deletions cut 5 bases from V and 1 base from J, with 12 bases between. The CDR3 loop spans 14 amino acids. The CDR3 region has the DNA TGCGCCAGCAGTACGGGGGGCGTTAACTATGGCTACACCTTC. Translating it yields CASSTGGVNYGYTF. The variable domain in full, with the rest retrieved from reference TRBV5-1 and TRBJ1-2, is KAGVTQTPRYLIKTRGQQVTLSCSPISGHRSVSWYQQTPGQGLQFLFEYFSETQRNKGNFPGRFSGRQFSNSRSEMNVSTLELGDSALYLCASSTGGVNYGYTFGSGTRLTVV.

The chain combines TRBV11-2 with TRBJ2-3; D tentatively fits TRBD1 or TRBD2 (5 bases each). Trimming removed 3 bases at V and 10 bases at J, with 14 bases between. The CDR3 is 13 residues long. The germline CDR1 and CDR2 sequences are SGHAT and FQNNGV. Written as DNA, the CDR3 is TGTGCCAGCAGCTTCGTAGGGGACGGTGCGCAGTATTTT. This gives the protein CASSFVGDGAQYF. Full variable domain (rest looked up from reference TRBV11-2 and TRBJ2-3): EAGVAQSPRYKIIEKRQSVAFWCNPISGHATLYWYQQILGQGPKLLIQFQNNGVVDDSQLPKDRFSAERLKGVDSTLKIQPAKLEDSAVYLCASSFVGDGAQYFGPGTRLTVL.

This clone was observed once. The rearrangement uses TRBV27 and TRBJ1-1, with 7 bases identical to TRBD1. The CDR3 loop spans 18 amino acids. Per the germline V gene, CDR1 is MNHEY and CDR2 is SMNVEV (reference sequence). The V gene end was trimmed by 5 bases and the J gene end by 1 base; junction bases not matched to a gene: 16. The CDR3 is CASSPWWAPGGQNTEAFF. CDR3 coding DNA: TGTGCCAGCAGTCCATGGTGGGCTCCAGGGGGGCAGAACACTGAAGCTTTCTTT.